What follows describes a single TCR beta chain. The CDR3 sequence is 12 residues long. In germline, CDR1 is SQVTM, CDR2 ANQGSEA. Deletions cut 6 bases from V and 5 bases from J, with 12 bases between. This sample stems from a study of CD8 T cells in Susac syndrome. An amount of RNA that ranged from about 0.45 to 1 ug was reverse transcribed with random hexamers. MiXCR, applied by TCRdb to the immunoSEQ multiplex PCR reads, yields one record per CDR3 protein. The sample consists of about 160,000 distinct CDR3 sequences, roughly 95% of them appearing once. What was sequenced was CD4+ T cells from PBMCs. The chain links TRBV29-1 to TRBJ2-3, with TRBD1 as a possible D gene (6 bases). This receptor was taken from a human donor with Susac syndrome. CDR3 residues: CSVYTGIDTQYF. CDR3 nucleotide sequence: TGCAGCGTGTACACAGGGATAGATACGCAGTATTTT.